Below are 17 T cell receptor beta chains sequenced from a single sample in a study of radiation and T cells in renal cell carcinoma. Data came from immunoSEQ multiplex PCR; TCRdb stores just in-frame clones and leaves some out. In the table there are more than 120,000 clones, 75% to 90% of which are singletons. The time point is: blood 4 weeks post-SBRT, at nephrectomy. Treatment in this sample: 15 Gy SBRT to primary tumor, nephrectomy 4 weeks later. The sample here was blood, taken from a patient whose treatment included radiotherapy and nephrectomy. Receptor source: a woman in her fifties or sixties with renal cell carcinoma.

The CDR3 DNA sequence: TGTGCCAGCTCACCGTCGTCAGGGGTGTTGACTGAAGCTTTCTTT. This codes for CASSPSSGVLTEAFF. This rearrangement joins TRBV18 to TRBJ1-1, with D tentatively TRBD1 (6 bases). CDR3 length equals 15 residues. Germline V gene lookup returns CDR1 KGHSH and CDR2 LQKENI. The germline V and J ends were trimmed by 3 bases and 5 bases, with 16 bases remaining between them.

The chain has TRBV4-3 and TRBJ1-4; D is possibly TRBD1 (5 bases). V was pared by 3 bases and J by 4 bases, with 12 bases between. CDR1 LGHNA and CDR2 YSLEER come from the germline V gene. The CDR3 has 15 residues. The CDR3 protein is CASSHGAESNEKLFF. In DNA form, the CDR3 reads TGCGCCAGCAGCCATGGGGCAGAAAGTAATGAAAAACTGTTTTTT.

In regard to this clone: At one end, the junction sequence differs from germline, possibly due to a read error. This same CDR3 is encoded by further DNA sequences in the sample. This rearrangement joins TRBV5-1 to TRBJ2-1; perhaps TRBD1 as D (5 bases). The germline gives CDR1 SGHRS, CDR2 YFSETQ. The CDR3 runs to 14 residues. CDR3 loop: CASSLGTVGDEQFF. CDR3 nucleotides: TGTGCCAGCAGCTTGGGCACTGTAGGGGATGAGCAGTTCTTC.

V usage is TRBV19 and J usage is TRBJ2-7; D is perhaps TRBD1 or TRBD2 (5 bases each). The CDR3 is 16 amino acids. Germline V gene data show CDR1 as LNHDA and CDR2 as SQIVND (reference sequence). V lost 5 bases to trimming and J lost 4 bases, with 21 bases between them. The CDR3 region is CASSPTGTLPGYEQYF. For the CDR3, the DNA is TGTGCCAGTAGTCCTACCGGGACCCTTCCAGGTTACGAGCAGTACTTC.

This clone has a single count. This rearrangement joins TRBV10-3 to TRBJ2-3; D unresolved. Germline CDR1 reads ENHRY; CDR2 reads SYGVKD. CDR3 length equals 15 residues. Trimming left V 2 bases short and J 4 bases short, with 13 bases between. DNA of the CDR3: TGTGCCATCAGTGAGGGCCAGCAGAGCTCAGATACGCAGTATTTT. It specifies CAISEGQQSSDTQYF.

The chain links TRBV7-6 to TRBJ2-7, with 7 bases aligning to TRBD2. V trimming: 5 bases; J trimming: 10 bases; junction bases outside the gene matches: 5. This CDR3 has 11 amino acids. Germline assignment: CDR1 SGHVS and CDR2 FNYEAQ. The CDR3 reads CASSTGGPQYF. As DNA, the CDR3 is TGTGCCAGCAGCACGGGGGGACCTCAGTACTTC. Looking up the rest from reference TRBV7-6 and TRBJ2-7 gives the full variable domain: GAGVSQSPRYKVTKRGQDVALRCDPISGHVSLYWYRQALGQGPEFLTYFNYEAQQDKSGLPNDRFSAERPEGSISTLTIQRTEQRDSAMYRCASSTGGPQYFGPGTRLTVT.

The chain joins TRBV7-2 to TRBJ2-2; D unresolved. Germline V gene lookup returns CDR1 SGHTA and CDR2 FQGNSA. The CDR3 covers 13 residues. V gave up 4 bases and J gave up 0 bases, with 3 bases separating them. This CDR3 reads CASSSTNTGELFF. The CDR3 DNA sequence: TGTGCCAGCAGCTCTACGAACACCGGGGAGCTGTTTTTT.

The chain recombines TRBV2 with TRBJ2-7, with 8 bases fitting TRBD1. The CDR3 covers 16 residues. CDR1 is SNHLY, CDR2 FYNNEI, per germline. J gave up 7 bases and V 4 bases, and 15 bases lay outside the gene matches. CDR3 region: CASSANGAGGSGEQYF. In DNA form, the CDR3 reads TGTGCCAGCAGTGCAAACGGGGCAGGGGGCTCAGGGGAGCAGTACTTC. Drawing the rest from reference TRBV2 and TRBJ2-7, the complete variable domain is EPEVTQTPSHQVTQMGQEVILRCVPISNHLYFYWYRQILGQKVEFLVSFYNNEISEKSEIFDDQFSVERPDGSNFTLKIRSTKLEDSAMYFCASSANGAGGSGEQYFGPGTRLTVT.

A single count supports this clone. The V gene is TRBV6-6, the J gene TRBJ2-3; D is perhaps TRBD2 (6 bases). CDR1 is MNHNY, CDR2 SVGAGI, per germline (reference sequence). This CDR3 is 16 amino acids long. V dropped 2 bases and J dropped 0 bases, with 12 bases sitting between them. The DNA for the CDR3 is TGTGCCAGCAGTTACGGGGGGTCCACTAGCACAGATACGCAGTATTTT. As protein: CASSYGGSTSTDTQYF.

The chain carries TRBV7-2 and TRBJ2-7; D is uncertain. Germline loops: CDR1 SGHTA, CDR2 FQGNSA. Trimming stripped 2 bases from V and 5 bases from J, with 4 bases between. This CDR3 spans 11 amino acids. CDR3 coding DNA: TGTGCCAGCAGCTTATTGGACGAGCAGTACTTC. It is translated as CASSLLDEQYF.

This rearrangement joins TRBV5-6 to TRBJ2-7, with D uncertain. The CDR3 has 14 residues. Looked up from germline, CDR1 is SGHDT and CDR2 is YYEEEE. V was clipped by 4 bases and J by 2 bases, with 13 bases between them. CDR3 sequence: CASSRYFTTYEQYF. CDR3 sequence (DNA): TGTGCCAGCAGCCGATATTTTACCACCTACGAGCAGTACTTC.

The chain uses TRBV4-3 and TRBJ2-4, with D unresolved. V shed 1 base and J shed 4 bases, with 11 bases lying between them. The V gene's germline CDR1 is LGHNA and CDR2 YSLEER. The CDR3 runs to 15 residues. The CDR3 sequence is CASSQGAQTKNIQYF. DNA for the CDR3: TGCGCCAGCAGCCAAGGTGCACAAACTAAAAACATTCAGTACTTC.

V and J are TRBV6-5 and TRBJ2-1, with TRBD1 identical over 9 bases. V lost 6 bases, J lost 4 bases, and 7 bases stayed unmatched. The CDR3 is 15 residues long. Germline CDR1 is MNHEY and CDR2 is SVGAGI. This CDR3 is CASSMGQGLYNEQFF. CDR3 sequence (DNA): TGTGCCAGCAGCATGGGACAGGGATTATACAATGAGCAGTTCTTC.

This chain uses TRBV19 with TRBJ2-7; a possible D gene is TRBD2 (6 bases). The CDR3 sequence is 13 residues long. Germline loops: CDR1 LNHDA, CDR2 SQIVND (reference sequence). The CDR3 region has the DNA TGTATTACTCCGGGACTGGCTAGCTACGAGCAGTACTTC. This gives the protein CITPGLASYEQYF.

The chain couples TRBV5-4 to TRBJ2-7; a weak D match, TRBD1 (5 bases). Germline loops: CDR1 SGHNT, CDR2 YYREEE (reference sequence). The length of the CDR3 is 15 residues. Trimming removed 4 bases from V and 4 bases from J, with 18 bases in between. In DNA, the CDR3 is TGTGCCAGCAGCCCGGACGGAAAGGGGCTATACGAGCAGTACTTC. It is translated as CASSPDGKGLYEQYF.

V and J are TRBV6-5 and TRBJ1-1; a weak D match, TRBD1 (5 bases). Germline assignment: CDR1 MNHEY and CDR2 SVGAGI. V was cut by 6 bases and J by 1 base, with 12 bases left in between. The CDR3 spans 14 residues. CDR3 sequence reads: CASSQMTANTEAFF. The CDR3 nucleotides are TGTGCCAGCAGCCAGATGACAGCGAACACTGAAGCTTTCTTT.

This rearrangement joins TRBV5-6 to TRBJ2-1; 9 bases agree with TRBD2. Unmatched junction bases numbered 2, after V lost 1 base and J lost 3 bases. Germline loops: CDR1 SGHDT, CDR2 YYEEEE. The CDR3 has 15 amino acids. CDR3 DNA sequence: TGTGCCAGCAGCTTGCCAGCGGGGGGCTACAATGAGCAGTTCTTC. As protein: CASSLPAGGYNEQFF.